Below, 27 T cell receptor beta chains from the same sample are listed, as sequenced in a study of T cell responses to AZD1222 COVID-19 vaccine. Profiled with immunoSEQ multiplex PCR; TCRdb holds only in-frame clones, not every one. The sample yields roughly 99,000 clones, nearly 90% seen once. Sequences were derived from peripheral blood, sampled 28 days after the second AZD1222 dose. Every receptor here comes from an adult who received the AZD1222 COVID-19 vaccine.

V and J are TRBV12-3 or TRBV12-4 and TRBJ1-6; unclear D gene. CDR3 length: 13 amino acids. V was cut by 7 bases and J by 8 bases, with 12 bases left in between. CDR3 region: CASTGIGDSPLHF. In nucleotides, the CDR3 is TGTGCCAGCACGGGAATAGGAGATTCACCCCTCCACTTT.

This clone was picked up one time. The chain recombines TRBV9 with TRBJ2-1; D is unresolved. Trimming removed 0 bases at V and 2 bases at J, with 12 bases between. CDR3 length: 16 amino acids. Per germline, CDR1 SGDLS and CDR2 YYNGEE. CDR3 nucleotides: TGTGCCAGCAGCGTAGTGATGGAACCGACCTACAATGAGCAGTTCTTC. It codes for CASSVVMEPTYNEQFF.

Concerning this clone: Other DNA sequences from this sample encode an identical CDR3 as well. The rearrangement links TRBV18 to TRBJ1-2; TRBD1 is a possible D gene (6 bases). Germline V lookup: CDR1 KGHSH, CDR2 LQKENI. This CDR3 spans 13 amino acids. V was clipped by 6 bases and J by 2 bases, with 10 bases between them. For the CDR3, the DNA is TGTGCCAGCTCCCCCGACAGGAACTATGGCTACACCTTC. This sequence encodes CASSPDRNYGYTF.

This chain links TRBV7-6 with TRBJ2-1; 9 bases line up with TRBD2. Germline loops: CDR1 SGHVS, CDR2 FNYEAQ. The CDR3 has 16 amino acids. Trimming cost V 5 bases and J 6 bases; bases outside gene matches: 11. The CDR3 bases are TGTGCCAGCAGCAATCCTGCGGGGGGGGCAGGCAATGAGCAGTTCTTC. It translates to CASSNPAGGAGNEQFF.

J is TRBJ2-7 and V is TRBV5-1; TRBD1 agrees at 11 bases. From germline, CDR1 is SGHRS and CDR2 YFSETQ. This CDR3 region has 17 residues. V lost 5 bases to trimming and J lost 3 bases; unmatched junction nucleotides: 13. The CDR3 spells CASSHARPGQGVYEQYF. The CDR3 coding sequence is TGCGCCAGCAGTCATGCCCGGCCGGGACAGGGGGTCTACGAGCAGTACTTC.

This chain joins TRBV19 and TRBJ1-6, with D possibly TRBD1 on 6 matching bases. With 4 bases removed from V and 0 bases from J, the gap between germline ends came to 16 bases. Germline V gene data show CDR1 as LNHDA and CDR2 as SQIVND (reference sequence). The CDR3 has 18 amino acids. This CDR3 reads CASSKPSGASSYNSPLHF. The CDR3 DNA sequence: TGTGCCAGTAGTAAACCCTCAGGGGCAAGCTCCTATAATTCACCCCTCCACTTT.

The chain employs TRBV2 and TRBJ1-4; 9 bases map to TRBD1. From germline, CDR1 is SNHLY and CDR2 FYNNEI. The junction had 27 bases not matched to a gene; V was cut back by 5 bases and J by 8 bases. There are 21 residues in the CDR3. CDR3 amino acids: CASSLIPSDRGGRSDKEKLFF. CDR3 DNA sequence: TGTGCCAGCAGTCTCATACCTTCGGACAGGGGAGGTCGGTCGGATAAAGAAAAACTGTTTTTT.

The gene calls are TRBV7-2 and TRBJ1-2; TRBD1 matches 11 bases. The trim removed 5 bases at V and 9 bases at J, leaving 5 bases unmatched. Germline V gives CDR1 SGHTA, CDR2 FQGNSA. The CDR3 runs 13 residues. CDR3 bases: TGTGCCAGCAGCGCCGGGACAGGGGGAAGCTACACCTTC. As protein: CASSAGTGGSYTF.

The V call is TRBV6-5, the J call TRBJ1-2; 7 bases align to TRBD1. The CDR3 loop spans 15 amino acids. CDR1 and CDR2 from the germline V gene are MNHEY and SVGAGI. J was trimmed by 8 bases and V by 5 bases; bases with no gene match: 14. CDR3 sequence: CASSRQGGSLEGYTF. CDR3 coding DNA: TGTGCCAGCAGTCGACAGGGAGGTTCCTTGGAAGGCTACACCTTC.

This sequence joins TRBV28 and TRBJ1-4; D is perhaps TRBD1 (5 bases). CDR3 size: 14 residues. The V end was cut by 3 bases, the J end by 4 bases, with 9 bases between. The V gene's germline CDR1 is MDHEN and CDR2 SYDVKM. This chain's CDR3 is CASSLVGVNEKLFF. The CDR3 DNA reads TGTGCCAGCAGTTTGGTAGGGGTTAATGAAAAACTGTTTTTT.

The chain joins TRBV5-6 to TRBJ2-7; either TRBD1 or TRBD2 may supply D (5 bases each). V gave up 0 bases and J gave up 0 bases, with 7 bases separating them. The germline CDR1 and CDR2 sequences are SGHDT and YYEEEE. CDR3 size: 14 residues. The CDR3 spells CASSLAGTSYEQYF. The CDR3 DNA is TGTGCCAGCAGCTTGGCAGGGACCTCCTACGAGCAGTACTTC.

CDR3 nucleotide sequence: TGTGCCAGCAGTCTCCCCGGACAGAATTCACCCCTCCACTTT. This encodes CASSLPGQNSPLHF. The J gene is TRBJ1-6, the V gene TRBV5-6; a weak D match, TRBD1 (6 bases). This CDR3 comprises 14 residues. The germline V gene encodes CDR1 SGHDT and CDR2 YYEEEE. V lost 5 bases and J 7 bases, leaving 13 bases between the germline ends.

This sequence joins TRBV5-1 and TRBJ1-1; tentative D call: TRBD1 (6 bases). Trimming pared 2 bases from V and 3 bases from J, leaving 14 bases between. Germline loops: CDR1 SGHRS, CDR2 YFSETQ. CDR3 length: 15 residues. CDR3 loop: CASSFAGAQDTEAFF. Here the CDR3 DNA reads TGCGCCAGCAGCTTCGCGGGGGCGCAGGACACTGAAGCTTTCTTT. Based on the CDR3 plus reference TRBV5-1 and TRBJ1-1, the full variable domain is KAGVTQTPRYLIKTRGQQVTLSCSPISGHRSVSWYQQTPGQGLQFLFEYFSETQRNKGNFPGRFSGRQFSNSRSEMNVSTLELGDSALYLCASSFAGAQDTEAFFGQGTRLTVV.

This clone was seen only a few times. The V and J genes are TRBV4-2 and TRBJ1-3; D gene unclear. Germline V gene lookup returns CDR1 LGHNA and CDR2 YNFKEQ. The V gene lost 0 bases and the J gene lost 0 bases, with 6 bases spanning the gap. The CDR3 loop spans 15 amino acids. For the CDR3, the DNA is TGTGCCAGCAGCCAAGACAGAATCTCTGGAAACACCATATATTTT. Translating it yields CASSQDRISGNTIYF.

The rearrangement uses TRBV19 and TRBJ1-1, with unresolved D. This CDR3 has 12 amino acids. Germline V CDR1 and CDR2: LNHDA, SQIVND (reference sequence). Trimming shortened V by 8 bases and J by 7 bases, and 14 bases separated the two germline ends. The CDR3 DNA sequence: TGTGCCAGTTCCCGTGGGGTAAGTGAAGCTTTCTTT. Translation: CASSRGVSEAFF.

V usage is TRBV5-1 and J usage is TRBJ1-6, with unresolved D. Trimming left V 0 bases short and J 1 base short, with 8 bases between. Looked up from germline, CDR1 is SGHRS and CDR2 is YFSETQ. This CDR3 has 16 amino acids. The CDR3 protein is CASSLEGMSYNSPLHF. The CDR3 DNA reads as TGCGCCAGCAGCTTGGAAGGAATGTCCTATAATTCACCCCTCCACTTT.

The rearrangement links TRBV2 to TRBJ2-3; the D gene is possibly TRBD1 (6 bases). The CDR3 length is 16 residues. Germline CDR1 SNHLY, CDR2 FYNNEI. The ends were cut back, 2 bases at V and 5 bases at J, with 17 bases in the middle. CDR3 region: CASSEKGVGAGDTQYF. The CDR3 bases are TGTGCCAGCAGTGAAAAGGGGGTGGGGGCTGGAGATACGCAGTATTTT.

V usage is TRBV6-2 or TRBV6-3 and J usage is TRBJ1-1, with D possibly matching TRBD1 (5 bases). V lost 4 bases, J lost 5 bases, and 8 bases lay in between. CDR1 and CDR2 (germline): MNHEY, SVGEGT. This CDR3 contains 12 residues. CDR3 sequence: CASSFGATEAFF. Written as DNA, the CDR3 is TGTGCCAGCAGTTTTGGGGCGACTGAAGCTTTCTTT.

The chain combines TRBV6-5 with TRBJ1-6; a weak D match, TRBD1 (6 bases). The CDR3 covers 15 residues. V gave up 6 bases and J gave up 0 bases, with 9 bases separating them. The V gene's germline CDR1 is MNHEY and CDR2 SVGAGI. The CDR3 loop is CASSDRNSYNSPLHF. CDR3 nucleotides: TGTGCCAGCAGCGACAGGAACTCCTATAATTCACCCCTCCACTTT.

The CDR3 here is CASSSGISTNQPQHF. The CDR3 coding sequence is TGTGCCAGCAGCTCGGGAATTTCCACAAATCAGCCCCAGCATTTT. The rearrangement links TRBV7-9 to TRBJ1-5; D is undetermined. This CDR3 comprises 15 residues. CDR1 and CDR2 (germline): SEHNR, FQNEAQ (reference sequence). V dropped 4 bases and J dropped 4 bases, with 14 bases sitting between them. The full variable domain, rest sourced from reference TRBV7-9 and TRBJ1-5, is DTGVSQNPRHKITKRGQNVTFRCDPISEHNRLYWYRQTLGQGPEFLTYFQNEAQLEKSRLLSDRFSAERPKGSFSTLEIQRTEQGDSAMYLCASSSGISTNQPQHFGDGTRLSIL.

This clone came up a few times. The rearrangement links TRBV28 to TRBJ1-1; D not certain. V was clipped by 6 bases and J by 1 base, with 12 bases between them. The germline V gene has CDR1 MDHEN and CDR2 SYDVKM. The CDR3 sequence is 14 residues long. The chain's CDR3 is CASSSPGRNTEAFF. The CDR3, as DNA: TGTGCCAGCAGCAGTCCGGGGAGGAACACTGAAGCTTTCTTT. Drawing the rest from reference TRBV28 and TRBJ1-1, the complete variable domain is DVKVTQSSRYLVKRTGEKVFLECVQDMDHENMFWYRQDPGLGLRLIYFSYDVKMKEKGDIPEGYSVSREKKERFSLILESASTNQTSMYLCASSSPGRNTEAFFGQGTRLTVV.

The J gene is TRBJ2-2, the V gene TRBV2, with unresolved D. CDR3 size: 13 residues. Germline CDR1 and CDR2: SNHLY and FYNNEI. V was cut by 5 bases and J by 4 bases, with 8 bases left in between. The CDR3 region is CASSPGSTGELFF. Written as DNA, the CDR3 is TGTGCCAGCAGTCCGGGCTCCACCGGGGAGCTGTTTTTT.

The genes are TRBV7-9 and TRBJ1-2, with 8 positions matching TRBD1. From germline, CDR1 is SEHNR and CDR2 FQNEAQ (reference sequence). Trimming took 5 bases from V and 0 from J; bases not matched to a gene: 11. The CDR3 loop spans 17 amino acids. The DNA of the CDR3 is TGTGCCAGCAGCCCGCATGGACGACAGGGGACTAACTATGGCTACACCTTC. Translated: CASSPHGRQGTNYGYTF.

J is TRBJ2-5 and V is TRBV6-5; D may correspond to TRBD1 or TRBD2 (5 bases each). The length of the CDR3 is 13 residues. V was trimmed by 6 bases and J by 2 bases, leaving 10 bases between them. The germline gives CDR1 MNHEY, CDR2 SVGAGI. CDR3 nucleotides: TGTGCCAGCAGAGACGGGACGCAAGAGACCCAGTACTTC. This encodes CASRDGTQETQYF.

The rearrangement links TRBV19 to TRBJ2-1; D call uncertain. Between the trimmed V and J ends, which lost 3 bases and 7 bases, there was a span of 13 bases. This CDR3 region has 14 residues. Germline loops: CDR1 LNHDA, CDR2 SQIVND (reference sequence). Here the CDR3 DNA reads TGTGCCAGTAGTATGGTGGCAGGTGAGAATGAGCAGTTCTTC. Its protein is CASSMVAGENEQFF. Variable domain in full (rest from reference TRBV19 and TRBJ2-1): DGGITQSPKYLFRKEGQNVTLSCEQNLNHDAMYWYRQDPGQGLRLIYYSQIVNDFQKGDIAEGYSVSREKKESFPLTVTSAQKNPTAFYLCASSMVAGENEQFFGPGTRLTVL.

The chain has TRBV24-1 and TRBJ1-1, with TRBD1 matching 8 bases. There are 18 residues in the CDR3. Looked up from germline, CDR1 is KGHDR and CDR2 is SFDVKD. V lost 2 bases, J lost 0 bases, and 10 bases stayed unmatched. The CDR3 DNA sequence: TGTGCCACCAGTGATTCTACAGGGGGGGCCTTCATGAACACTGAAGCTTTCTTT. Protein product: CATSDSTGGAFMNTEAFF.

CDR3 sequence: CASSPNRAGTEAFF. Written as DNA, the CDR3 is TGTGCCAGCAGCCCTAACAGGGCTGGCACTGAAGCTTTCTTT. The chain employs TRBV5-4 and TRBJ1-1, with D possibly matching TRBD1 (6 bases). CDR1 and CDR2 from the germline V gene are SGHNT and YYREEE (reference sequence). V was clipped by 4 bases and J by 4 bases, with 14 bases between them. This CDR3 contains 14 residues.